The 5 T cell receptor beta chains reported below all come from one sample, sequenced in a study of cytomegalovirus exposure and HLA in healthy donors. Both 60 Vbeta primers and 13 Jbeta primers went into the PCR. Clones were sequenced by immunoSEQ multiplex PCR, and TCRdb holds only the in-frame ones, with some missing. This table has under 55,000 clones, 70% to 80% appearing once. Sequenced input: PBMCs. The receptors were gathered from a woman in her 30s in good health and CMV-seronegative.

The CDR3 sequence: CASSQSRGGTVRYEQYF. CDR3 nucleotides: TGCGCCAGCAGTCAATCCCGAGGGGGTACTGTCCGCTACGAGCAGTACTTC. The chain couples TRBV23-1 to TRBJ2-7, with a tentative D call TRBD1 (6 bases). TRBV23-1 is designated an ORF whose function remains uncertain. V shed 0 bases and J shed 3 bases, with 18 bases lying between them. This CDR3 is built from 17 residues.

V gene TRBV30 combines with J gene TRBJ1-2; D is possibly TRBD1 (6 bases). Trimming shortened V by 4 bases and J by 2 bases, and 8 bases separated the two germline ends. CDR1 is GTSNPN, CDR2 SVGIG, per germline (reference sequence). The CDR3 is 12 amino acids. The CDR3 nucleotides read TGTGCCTGGACTACAGGGAACTATGGCTACACCTTC. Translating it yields CAWTTGNYGYTF.

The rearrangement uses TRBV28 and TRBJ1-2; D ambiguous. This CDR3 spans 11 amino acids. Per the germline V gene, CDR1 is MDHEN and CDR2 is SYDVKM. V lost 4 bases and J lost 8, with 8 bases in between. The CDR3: CASSSRIGYTF. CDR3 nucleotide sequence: TGTGCCAGCAGTTCCCGTATAGGCTACACCTTC.

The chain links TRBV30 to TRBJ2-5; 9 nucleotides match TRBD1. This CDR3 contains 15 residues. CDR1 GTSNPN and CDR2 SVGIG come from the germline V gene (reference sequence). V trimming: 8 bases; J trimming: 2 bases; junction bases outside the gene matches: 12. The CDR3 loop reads CAGKGGQGGQETQYF. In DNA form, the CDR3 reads TGTGCCGGGAAAGGGGGACAGGGTGGTCAAGAGACCCAGTACTTC.

The CDR3 protein is CASSLTRQSETQYF. The CDR3 coding sequence is TGTGCCAGCAGCTTAACTCGCCAATCAGAGACCCAGTACTTC. This chain links TRBV7-2 with TRBJ2-5, with no clear D. Trimming took off 2 bases at V and 4 bases at J, with 11 bases between the two ends. The CDR3 is 14 residues long. Germline CDR1 is SGHTA and CDR2 is FQGNSA.